Presented here are 17 T cell receptor beta chains from one specimen sequenced in a study of shared clonotypes between healthy human individuals. Produced via immunoSEQ multiplex PCR; TCRdb's table is partial and in-frame only. The sample records 300,000 or so clones, roughly 70% being singletons. Sequencing was performed on memory CD4+ T cells sorted from blood. Subset: CD45RA-negative fraction. The receptors here all came from a man aged 30 to 39 in good health.

The rearrangement uses TRBV7-2 and TRBJ2-4; TRBD2 matches at 13 bases. The J segment lost 2 bases and the V segment lost 5 bases, leaving 9 bases of the junction unmatched. Germline CDR1 reads SGHTA; CDR2 reads FQGNSA. This CDR3 is 18 amino acids long. DNA of the CDR3: TGTGCCAGCAGCCTCACTAGCGGGAGGGCCGCGACCAAAAACATTCAGTACTTC. It translates to CASSLTSGRAATKNIQYF.

The genes are TRBV10-1 and TRBJ2-7, with a tentative D call TRBD2 (5 bases). Germline lookup yields CDR1 WNHNN and CDR2 SYGVQD (reference sequence). Trimming left V 5 bases short and J 4 bases short, with 15 bases between. The CDR3 has 14 amino acids. The CDR3 region is CASSRERFGYEQYF. DNA for the CDR3: TGCGCCAGCAGTAGGGAGCGGTTCGGGTACGAGCAGTACTTC.

This clone turned up a few times. The genes are TRBV2 and TRBJ2-7; weak D call: TRBD2 (6 bases). The V and J ends lost 3 bases and 3 bases respectively, with 15 bases between them. The length of the CDR3 is 15 residues. Looked up from germline, CDR1 is SNHLY and CDR2 is FYNNEI. CDR3 sequence: CASSDALRLVYEQYF. CDR3 DNA: TGTGCCAGCAGTGACGCCCTGCGACTAGTCTACGAGCAGTACTTC.

Only a few counts were recorded for this clone. The junction departs from germline at one end; a sequencing error may be responsible. The chain uses TRBV19 and TRBJ1-2; 8 bases agree with TRBD1. Per germline, CDR1 LNHDA and CDR2 SQIVND (reference sequence). The CDR3 is made up of 11 amino acids. The DNA of the CDR3 is TGTGCCAGTATCGGGGGGACAGGACGTTCCTTC. Protein product: CASIGGTGRSF.

This rearrangement joins TRBV11-2 to TRBJ1-1; D perhaps matches TRBD1 (5 bases). The germline V and J ends were trimmed by 1 base and 2 bases, with 11 bases remaining between them. CDR1 is SGHAT, CDR2 FQNNGV, per germline. This CDR3 spans 15 amino acids. The CDR3 bases are TGTGCCAGCAGCTTAGGTCTCAGGGACAACACTGAAGCTTTCTTT. It is translated as CASSLGLRDNTEAFF.

V gene TRBV29-1 combines with J gene TRBJ2-5; the D gene could be TRBD1 or TRBD2 (7 bases each). From germline, CDR1 is SQVTM and CDR2 ANQGSEA. V gave up 4 bases and J gave up 2 bases, with 17 bases separating them. The CDR3 sequence is 15 residues long. In nucleotides, the CDR3 is TGCAGCGTTGCCGGGGGAGGGGGACAGCAAGAGACCCAGTACTTC. As protein: CSVAGGGGQQETQYF.

The J gene is TRBJ2-5, the V gene TRBV5-4; D ambiguous. This CDR3 spans 14 amino acids. Trimming cost V 2 bases and J 0 bases, with 8 bases left between them. Looked up from germline, CDR1 is SGHNT and CDR2 is YYREEE (reference sequence). DNA for the CDR3: TGTGCCAGCAGCTTTTGGAATAACCAAGAGACCCAGTACTTC. It encodes CASSFWNNQETQYF.

V usage is TRBV14 and J usage is TRBJ2-2; D is tentatively TRBD1 or TRBD2 (5 bases each). The V gene lost 0 bases and the J gene lost 7 bases, with 12 bases spanning the gap. The CDR3 has 15 amino acids. Germline loops: CDR1 SGHDN, CDR2 FVKESK. This CDR3 is CASSQETGRFGELFF. For the CDR3, the DNA is TGTGCCAGCAGCCAAGAAACGGGACGCTTCGGGGAGCTGTTTTTT.

The table lists this clone with a count of one. V is TRBV10-1 and J is TRBJ2-2, with 7 positions matching TRBD1. CDR1 is WNHNN, CDR2 SYGVQD, per germline (reference sequence). The CDR3 is 14 residues long. V gave up 2 bases and J gave up 5 bases; unmatched junction bases: 2. The CDR3 sequence: CASSEHRGTGELFF. CDR3 nucleotide sequence: TGCGCCAGCAGTGAGCACAGGGGAACCGGGGAGCTGTTTTTT.

This clone has just a few counts. The V and J genes are TRBV28 and TRBJ2-6; TRBD1 or TRBD2 may be the D gene (6 bases each). Germline CDR1 reads MDHEN; CDR2 reads SYDVKM. V was cut by 5 bases and J by 0 bases, with 11 bases left in between. This CDR3 comprises 16 residues. CDR3 in amino acids: CASSPTGASGANVLTF. The CDR3 region has the DNA TGTGCCAGCAGTCCTACGGGGGCCTCTGGGGCCAACGTCCTGACTTTC.

This clone was found a few times. The chain is built from TRBV4-1 and TRBJ1-3; weak D call: TRBD1 (5 bases). Germline CDR1 is MGHRA and CDR2 is YSYEKL. CDR3 length: 16 amino acids. V was shortened by 4 bases and J by 1 base, with 14 bases between the two germline ends. CDR3 loop: CASSRAGMVSGNTIYF. The CDR3 nucleotides read TGCGCCAGCAGCCGGGCAGGGATGGTATCTGGAAACACCATATATTTT.

This clone was detected ten times or more. The gene calls are TRBV4-3 and TRBJ2-1; 9 positions match TRBD2. The CDR3 covers 15 residues. Germline loops: CDR1 LGHNA, CDR2 YSLEER. V was clipped by 8 bases and J by 9 bases; unmatched bases: 14. The CDR3 here is CASSLTSGHGVEQFF. The CDR3 region has the DNA TGCGCCAGCTCCCTCACTAGCGGGCATGGGGTTGAGCAGTTCTTC.

The chain couples TRBV7-8 to TRBJ2-3; D is perhaps TRBD2 (5 bases). This CDR3 comprises 14 residues. Per the germline V gene, CDR1 is SGHVS and CDR2 is FQNEAQ. V was trimmed by 1 base and J by 3 bases, leaving 8 bases between them. CDR3 in amino acids: CASSLGGFTDTQYF. The CDR3 coding sequence is TGTGCCAGCAGCTTAGGAGGGTTTACAGATACGCAGTATTTT. Drawing the rest from reference TRBV7-8 and TRBJ2-3, the complete variable domain is GAGVSQSPRYKVAKRGQDVALRCDPISGHVSLFWYQQALGQGPEFLTYFQNEAQLDKSGLPSDRFFAERPEGSVSTLKIQRTQQEDSAVYLCASSLGGFTDTQYFGPGTRLTVL.

This sequence joins TRBV5-1 and TRBJ2-3; D could derive from TRBD1 or TRBD2 (6 bases each). V was cut by 5 bases and J by 6 bases, with 16 bases left in between. Looked up from germline, CDR1 is SGHRS and CDR2 is YFSETQ. This CDR3 has 14 amino acids. The CDR3 protein is CASRRDTWKDTQYF. The CDR3 DNA reads as TGCGCCAGCAGGCGGGACACCTGGAAGGATACGCAGTATTTT. Drawing the rest from reference TRBV5-1 and TRBJ2-3, the complete variable domain is KAGVTQTPRYLIKTRGQQVTLSCSPISGHRSVSWYQQTPGQGLQFLFEYFSETQRNKGNFPGRFSGRQFSNSRSEMNVSTLELGDSALYLCASRRDTWKDTQYFGPGTRLTVL.

The chain combines TRBV28 with TRBJ1-1; 9 bases are shared with TRBD1. There are 12 residues in the CDR3. Germline CDR1 is MDHEN and CDR2 is SYDVKM. J was trimmed by 11 bases and V by 4 bases; bases with no gene match: 5. CDR3 sequence: CASSSRDRDAFF. In DNA form, the CDR3 reads TGTGCCAGCAGTTCGCGGGACAGGGATGCTTTCTTT.

The J gene is TRBJ2-5, the V gene TRBV30; 10 positions agree with TRBD1. CDR1 and CDR2 from the germline V gene are GTSNPN and SVGIG (reference sequence). The CDR3 contains 13 residues. V lost 8 bases to trimming and J lost 4 bases; unmatched junction nucleotides: 7. The CDR3 DNA reads TGTGCCGCAACCCGGGACAGGGGAGAGACCCAGTACTTC. Its protein is CAATRDRGETQYF.

The V gene is TRBV20-1, the J gene TRBJ2-3; no clear D. Germline V CDR1 and CDR2: DFQATT, SNEGSKA (reference sequence). The CDR3 is 11 amino acids. Trimming shortened V by 4 bases and J by 8 bases, and 10 bases separated the two germline ends. This chain's CDR3 is CSANHHPTQYF. DNA of the CDR3: TGCAGTGCTAACCATCATCCTACGCAGTATTTT.